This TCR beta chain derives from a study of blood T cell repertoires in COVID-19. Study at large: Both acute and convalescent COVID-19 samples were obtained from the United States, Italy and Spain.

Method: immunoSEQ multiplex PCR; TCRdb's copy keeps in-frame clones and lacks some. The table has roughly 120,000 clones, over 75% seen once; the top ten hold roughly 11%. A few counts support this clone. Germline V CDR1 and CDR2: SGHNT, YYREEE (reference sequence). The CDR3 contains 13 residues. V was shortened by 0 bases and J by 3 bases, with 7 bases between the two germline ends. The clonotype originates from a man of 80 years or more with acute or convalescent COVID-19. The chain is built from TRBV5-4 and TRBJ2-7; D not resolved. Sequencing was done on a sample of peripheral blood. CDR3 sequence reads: CASSLERSYEQYF. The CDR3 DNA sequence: TGTGCCAGCAGCTTGGAACGGAGCTACGAGCAGTACTTC.